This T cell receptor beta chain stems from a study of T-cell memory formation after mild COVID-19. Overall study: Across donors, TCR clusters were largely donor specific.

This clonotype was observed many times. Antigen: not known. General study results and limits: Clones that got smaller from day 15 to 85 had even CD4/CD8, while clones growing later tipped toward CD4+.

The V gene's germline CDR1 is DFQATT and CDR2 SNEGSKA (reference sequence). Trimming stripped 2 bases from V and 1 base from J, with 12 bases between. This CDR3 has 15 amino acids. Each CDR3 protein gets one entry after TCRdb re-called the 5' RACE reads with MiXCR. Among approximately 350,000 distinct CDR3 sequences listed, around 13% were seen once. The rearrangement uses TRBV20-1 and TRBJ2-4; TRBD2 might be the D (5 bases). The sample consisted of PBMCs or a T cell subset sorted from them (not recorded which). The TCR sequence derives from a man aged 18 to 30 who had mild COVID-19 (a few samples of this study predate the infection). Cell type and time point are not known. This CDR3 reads CSARRGPLAKNIQYF. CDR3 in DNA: TGCAGTGCTAGAAGAGGGCCCCTCGCCAAAAACATTCAGTACTTC.